These 15 T cell receptor beta chains originate from one sample sequenced in a study of OX40 agonist ivuxolimab in advanced cancers. Assay: immunoSEQ multiplex PCR; the TCRdb copy retains only in-frame clones and omits some. The top ten hold roughly 22% of the sample, which has approximately 82,000 clones, over 85% seen once. The specimen was CD4+ or CD8+ T cells sorted from blood, collected in a trial of the OX40 agonist ivuxolimab. Source of these receptors: an adult with an advanced solid tumor such as melanoma, head and neck, liver or kidney cancer.

CDR3 nucleotides: TGTGCCAGCAGTTACGGCACCCTGGGAACCTTC. This codes for CASSYGTLGTF. The rearrangement links TRBV6-5 to TRBJ1-2, with D unclear. Trimming took 2 bases from V and 14 from J, leaving 12 bases between them. Germline V gene lookup returns CDR1 MNHEY and CDR2 SVGAGI. This CDR3 has 11 residues.

This sequence joins TRBV9 and TRBJ1-1, with unresolved D. The CDR3 spans 13 residues. CDR1 SGDLS and CDR2 YYNGEE come from the germline V gene. V was trimmed by 4 bases and J by 1 base, leaving 8 bases between them. The CDR3 region has the DNA TGTGCCAGCAGCCCCATGGGGAACACTGAAGCTTTCTTT. It codes for CASSPMGNTEAFF. Full variable domain (outside the CDR3, taken from reference TRBV9 and TRBJ1-1): DSGVTQTPKHLITATGQRVTLRCSPRSGDLSVYWYQQSLDQGLQFLIQYYNGEERAKGNILERFSAQQFPDLHSELNLSSLELGDSALYFCASSPMGNTEAFFGQGTRLTVV.

The gene calls are TRBV5-1 and TRBJ2-7; unclear D gene. The CDR3 covers 15 residues. Deletions cut 7 bases from V and 0 bases from J, with 17 bases between. Germline-derived CDR1 and CDR2 are SGHRS and YFSETQ. The DNA of the CDR3 is TGCGCCAGCCCTCGGGCGCCCGGCAGCTCCTACGAGCAGTACTTC. Its translation is CASPRAPGSSYEQYF.

The J gene is TRBJ1-5, the V gene TRBV18, with a weak D call TRBD1 (5 bases). The V end was cut by 1 base, the J end by 6 bases, with 16 bases between. Germline V lookup: CDR1 KGHSH, CDR2 LQKENI. The CDR3 consists of 16 residues. CDR3: CASSPQGCEVSQPQHF. CDR3 sequence (DNA): TGTGCCAGCTCACCACAGGGGTGTGAGGTAAGTCAGCCCCAGCATTTT.

This chain joins TRBV14 and TRBJ1-1; the D gene is possibly TRBD1 (6 bases). The germline V gene has CDR1 SGHDN and CDR2 FVKESK. The CDR3 runs 15 residues. Trimming removed 4 bases from V and 1 base from J, with 13 bases in between. The CDR3 nucleotides read TGTGCCAGCAGCCGAGAAAACAGGGAGAACACTGAAGCTTTCTTT. It specifies CASSRENRENTEAFF. The full variable domain, its missing parts supplied by reference TRBV14 and TRBJ1-1, is EAGVTQFPSHSVIEKGQTVTLRCDPISGHDNLYWYRRVMGKEIKFLLHFVKESKQDESGMPNNRFLAERTGGTYSTLKVQPAELEDSGVYFCASSRENRENTEAFFGQGTRLTVV.

This chain uses TRBV29-1 with TRBJ1-2, with D hard to call. V lost 1 base and J 3 bases, leaving 12 bases between the germline ends. The length of the CDR3 is 14 residues. The germline gives CDR1 SQVTM, CDR2 ANQGSEA. CDR3 sequence: CSVEAAAKDYGYTF. CDR3 coding DNA: TGCAGCGTTGAAGCGGCCGCAAAAGACTATGGCTACACCTTC.

This clone has only one observation. The chain joins TRBV19 to TRBJ2-7; D is possibly TRBD1 (5 bases). V lost 4 bases and J 2 bases, leaving 12 bases between the germline ends. Germline V gene data show CDR1 as LNHDA and CDR2 as SQIVND (reference sequence). The CDR3 has 14 residues. CDR3 protein: CASSRAGLTYEQYF. The CDR3 DNA follows: TGTGCCAGTAGTAGGGCAGGGCTAACCTACGAGCAGTACTTC. The complete variable domain, with remaining parts taken from reference TRBV19 and TRBJ2-7, reads DGGITQSPKYLFRKEGQNVTLSCEQNLNHDAMYWYRQDPGQGLRLIYYSQIVNDFQKGDIAEGYSVSREKKESFPLTVTSAQKNPTAFYLCASSRAGLTYEQYFGPGTRLTVT.

V is TRBV7-3 and J is TRBJ2-1; tentatively, D is TRBD2 (6 bases). The germline CDR1 and CDR2 sequences are SGHTA and FQGTGA. The CDR3 extends over 14 amino acids. V lost 5 bases and J 9 bases, leaving 17 bases between the germline ends. CDR3 nucleotide sequence: TGTGCCAGCAGCCCCCTCGCGGCGGGGAGTGAGCAGTTCTTC. It yields the protein CASSPLAAGSEQFF.

The V gene is TRBV4-1, the J gene TRBJ2-5; 7 nucleotides match TRBD1. The DNA matches TRBJ2-7 better at its end, which makes the J call doubtful. The CDR3 has 17 residues. CDR1 MGHRA and CDR2 YSYEKL come from the germline V gene. This chain's CDR3 is CASSQENPRTGGYEQYF. In DNA form, the CDR3 reads TGCGCCAGCAGCCAAGAAAACCCGCGGACAGGCGGTTACGAGCAGTACTTC.

The chain combines TRBV11-2 with TRBJ1-1; 9 bases are shared with TRBD1. The germline V gene encodes CDR1 SGHAT and CDR2 FQNNGV. V was clipped by 0 bases and J by 1 base; unmatched bases: 3. The CDR3 totals 16 residues. CDR3 loop: CASSLDLTGGNTEAFF. CDR3 DNA: TGTGCCAGCAGCTTAGATCTGACAGGGGGGAACACTGAAGCTTTCTTT. Drawing the rest from reference TRBV11-2 and TRBJ1-1, the complete variable domain is EAGVAQSPRYKIIEKRQSVAFWCNPISGHATLYWYQQILGQGPKLLIQFQNNGVVDDSQLPKDRFSAERLKGVDSTLKIQPAKLEDSAVYLCASSLDLTGGNTEAFFGQGTRLTVV.

The V and J genes are TRBV2 and TRBJ1-1, with D possibly matching TRBD1 (6 bases). The CDR3 has 16 amino acids. V dropped 6 bases and J dropped 0 bases, with 17 bases sitting between them. In germline, CDR1 is SNHLY, CDR2 FYNNEI. CDR3 sequence: CASRAGTKYLNTEAFF. The CDR3 DNA reads TGTGCCAGCAGGGCCGGGACAAAGTATTTGAACACTGAAGCTTTCTTT.

The chain couples TRBV6-5 to TRBJ2-1; no definite D call. Per germline, CDR1 MNHEY and CDR2 SVGAGI. The CDR3 runs 15 residues. V lost 8 bases and J lost 0, with 14 bases in between. This CDR3 reads CASDPGDGSYNEQFF. The DNA for the CDR3 is TGTGCCAGCGACCCCGGAGATGGCTCCTACAATGAGCAGTTCTTC.

V and J are TRBV9 and TRBJ2-4; TRBD1 matches at 11 bases. In germline, CDR1 is SGDLS, CDR2 YYNGEE. The CDR3 extends over 14 amino acids. Trimming took 3 bases from V and 6 from J; bases not matched to a gene: 2. CDR3 sequence reads: CASSAGQGGNIQYF. CDR3 coding DNA: TGTGCCAGCAGCGCGGGACAGGGGGGAAACATTCAGTACTTC.

The chain is built from TRBV7-3 and TRBJ2-3; 14 bases map to TRBD2. Trimming at V came to 5 bases and at J to 4 bases, leaving 8 bases not matched to a gene. The length of the CDR3 is 17 residues. Per germline, CDR1 SGHTA and CDR2 FQGTGA. This CDR3 reads CASSPVGTSGSSDTQYF. As DNA, the CDR3 is TGTGCCAGCAGCCCCGTGGGGACTAGCGGGAGTTCAGATACGCAGTATTTT.

Comment on this clone: The same CDR3 also results from other DNA sequences found in this sample. The CDR3 DNA follows: TGTGCCAGCCGAGGCTACGAGCAGTACTTC. Amino acid sequence: CASRGYEQYF. This rearrangement joins TRBV6-5 to TRBJ2-7, with D hard to call. V lost 8 bases to trimming and J lost 3 bases, with 5 bases between them. The CDR3 length is 10 residues. Per the germline V gene, CDR1 is MNHEY and CDR2 is SVGAGI.